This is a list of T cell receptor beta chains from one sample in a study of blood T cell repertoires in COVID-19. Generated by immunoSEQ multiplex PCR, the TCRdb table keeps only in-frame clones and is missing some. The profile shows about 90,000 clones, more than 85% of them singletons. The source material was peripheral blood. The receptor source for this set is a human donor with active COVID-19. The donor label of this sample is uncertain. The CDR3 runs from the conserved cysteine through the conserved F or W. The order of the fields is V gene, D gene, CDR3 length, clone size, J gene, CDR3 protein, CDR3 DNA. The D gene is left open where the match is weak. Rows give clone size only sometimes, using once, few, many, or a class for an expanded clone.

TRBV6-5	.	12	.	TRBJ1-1	CASSLRNTEAFF	TGTGCCAGCAGTCTCAGGAACACTGAAGCTTTCTTT
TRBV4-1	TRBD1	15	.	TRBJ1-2	CASSPLLGQSYGYTF	TGCGCCAGCAGCCCCCTCTTGGGACAGAGCTATGGCTACACCTTC
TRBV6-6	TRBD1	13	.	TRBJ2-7	CASSYDRGYEQYF	TGTGCCAGCAGTTACGACAGGGGCTACGAGCAGTACTTC
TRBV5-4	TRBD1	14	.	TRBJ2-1	CASSPPMDRAEQFF	TGTGCCAGCAGCCCGCCAATGGACAGGGCAGAGCAGTTCTTC
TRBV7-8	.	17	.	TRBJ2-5	CASSRPLPIWGEETQYF	TGTGCCAGCAGCCGACCGCTCCCTATCTGGGGGGAAGAGACCCAGTACTTC
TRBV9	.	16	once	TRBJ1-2	CASSARPDTSNYGYTF	TGTGCCAGCAGCGCCAGACCCGACACCTCTAACTATGGCTACACCTTC
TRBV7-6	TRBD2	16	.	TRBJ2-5	CASSRPQRGGQETQYF	TGTGCCAGCAGCCGTCCCCAGCGGGGGGGGCAAGAGACCCAGTACTTC
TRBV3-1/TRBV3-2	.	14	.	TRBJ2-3	CASSPNSETDTQYF	TGTGCCAGCAGCCCCAATAGCGAGACAGATACGCAGTATTTT
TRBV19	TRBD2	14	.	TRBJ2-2	CATERGADTGELFF	TGTGCCACCGAGCGGGGGGCTGACACCGGGGAGCTGTTTTTT
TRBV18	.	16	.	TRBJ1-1	CASSTLSATANTEAFF	TGTGCCAGCTCAACCTTATCCGCGACAGCGAACACTGAAGCTTTCTTT
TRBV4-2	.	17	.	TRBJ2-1	CASSLSHMSQVNNEQFF	TGTGCCAGCAGCCTATCGCATATGAGTCAGGTAAACAATGAGCAGTTCTTC
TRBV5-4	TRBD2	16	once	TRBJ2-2	CASRRSGGPYTGELFF	TGTGCCAGCAGACGTTCGGGGGGGCCGTACACCGGGGAGCTGTTTTTT